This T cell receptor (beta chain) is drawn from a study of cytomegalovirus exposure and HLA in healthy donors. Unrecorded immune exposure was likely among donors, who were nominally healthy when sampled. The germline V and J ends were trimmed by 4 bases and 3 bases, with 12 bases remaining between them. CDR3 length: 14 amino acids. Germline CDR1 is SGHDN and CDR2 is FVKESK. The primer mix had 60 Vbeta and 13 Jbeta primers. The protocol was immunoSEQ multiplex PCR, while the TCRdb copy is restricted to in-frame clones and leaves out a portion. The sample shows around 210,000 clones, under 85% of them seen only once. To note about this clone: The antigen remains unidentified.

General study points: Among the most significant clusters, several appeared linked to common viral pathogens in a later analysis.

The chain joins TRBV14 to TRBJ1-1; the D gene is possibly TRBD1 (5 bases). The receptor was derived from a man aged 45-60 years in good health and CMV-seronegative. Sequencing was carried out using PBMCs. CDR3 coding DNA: TGTGCCAGCAGCCTCCGGGGGGGACACACTGAAGCTTTCTTT. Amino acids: CASSLRGGHTEAFF.